This T cell receptor beta chain was sequenced in a study of blood T cell repertoires in COVID-19. For the study at large: Collection of acute and convalescent COVID-19 samples took place in the United States, Italy and Spain. Nucleic acid was either cDNA or gDNA, and it came from T cells, B-cell-depleted T cells, or PBMCs.

This CDR3 has 15 amino acids. V was trimmed by 4 bases and J by 0 bases, leaving 14 bases between them. Germline CDR1 DFQATT, CDR2 SNEGSKA (reference sequence). Original processing methods: Estimated nucleated cell counts came from reference gene primer amplification. Only in-frame clones appear in the TCRdb table, and some are missing; sequencing was by immunoSEQ multiplex PCR. D and trimming were read from the DNA, whereas the V and J calls and clone size are those reported in that table. Counted here are 150,000 to 200,000 clones, 65% to 85% occurring once; the ten biggest clones make up 17%. The chain joins TRBV20-1 to TRBJ2-3; D unclear. The clonotype was recovered from a man aged 60-69 years with active or convalescent COVID-19. The sample comprised peripheral blood. The CDR3 here is CSAIEKLRSTDTQYF. CDR3 nucleotide sequence: TGCAGTGCTATTGAAAAACTACGGAGCACAGATACGCAGTATTTT.